This entry features one T cell receptor (beta chain) sequence. Its antigen is currently unknown. The sample comes from a study of memory CD4+ T cells and cytomegalovirus serostatus. In the study overall: Of the healthy Belgian adults, fewer than 10 were CMV seropositive and 24 seronegative.

Single viable CD3+CD4+CD8-CD45RO+ cells were sorted as the memory CD4+ T cells. Serostatus was set by detecting CMV pp150, pp28, p38, p52 IgG. Authors' processing steps: After removing out-of-frame reads, around 2,100,000 distinct TCRbeta sequences remained. This table comes from immunoSEQ multiplex PCR, and its TCRdb copy is limited to in-frame clones, with some not included. The V and J calls and clone size come from that table; D and trimming were worked out from the DNA. The sample carries about 56,000 clones, roughly 87% recorded once. Study-wide results and limits: Of 150 to 200 reported CMV TCRbeta sequences, about 67 were found in memory CD4+ repertoires.

This CDR3 is built from 10 residues. The ends lost 6 bases at V and 14 bases at J; junction bases unmatched: 6. Looked up from germline, CDR1 is GTSNPN and CDR2 is SVGIG (reference sequence). The specimen sequenced was memory CD4+ T cells from blood. The V call is TRBV30, the J call TRBJ1-4, with TRBD1 matching over 7 bases. The clonotype originates from an adult in good health and CMV-seronegative. This CDR3 reads CACQQGRLFF. Written as DNA, the CDR3 is TGTGCCTGCCAACAGGGGAGGCTGTTTTTT.